This TCR beta chain appears in the sequencing data of a study of tumor-infiltrating lymphocytes in primary liver carcinoma. Overall study context: The patient group consisted of men and women aged 30 to 69 years.

The CDR3 consists of 17 residues. The germline V gene encodes CDR1 MNHEY and CDR2 SVGAGI. V dropped 8 bases and J dropped 3 bases, with 24 bases sitting between them. Unsorted bulk tissue, about 20-32 mg of it, served as the source for co-extraction of RNA and DNA. Patients underwent resection of primary liver carcinoma. Patients in the cohort were treatment-naive and living with chronic HBV infection. cDNA specific to TCR beta was made from 500 ng of total RNA, with a constant-region primer employed for priming. A slightly modified ARM-PCR protocol with three nested multiplex PCR rounds produced these TCR beta libraries. In the first two PCR rounds, TRBV1-TRBV30 forward primers were paired with a C-beta reverse primer, and each round lasted 10 cycles. TCRdb used MiXCR to reprocess the multiplex PCR reads, holding one entry per CDR3 protein. The sample lists fewer than 70,000 distinct CDR3 sequences; approximately 70% were seen once.

On this clonotype itself: Its antigen is undetermined.

Study observations and caveats: Blood had a significantly lower top-250-clone fraction than tumors did (p = 0.039).

The sequence came from a middle-aged man with primary liver carcinoma and hepatitis B virus infection. This rearrangement joins TRBV6-5 to TRBJ2-3, with a weak D call TRBD2 (6 bases). Material: liver tumor tissue from sampling region 2. Subset specified: tumor region T2, inferior pole. The DNA for the CDR3 is TGTGCCAGCTACAAACAGGAGGGGAGGAAGGAGACAGATACGCAGTATTTT. Protein sequence: CASYKQEGRKETDTQYF.